The clone carrying this TCR beta chain appeared a single time. Its specificity is not known. This specimen comes from a study of shared clonotypes between healthy human individuals. The overall study: The study drew on a couple of women and three men aged 18 to 49 as donors. Findings of the study overall: The represented genetic and exposure-history diversity was limited by the small number of donors.

Donors, healthy HIV-negative adults, lacked recent acute infections or vaccinations. Germline V gene sequence: CDR1 MNHEY, CDR2 SVGAGI. V shed 6 bases and J 6 bases; nucleotides not matched to a gene: 5. The CDR3 consists of 13 residues. Generated by immunoSEQ multiplex PCR, the TCRdb table keeps only in-frame clones and is missing some. In the table there are about 490,000 clones, approximately 79% of which are singletons. What was sequenced was PBMCs. V and J are TRBV6-5 and TRBJ2-1, with 7 bases fitting TRBD2. This clonotype was obtained from a woman aged 40 to 55 in good health. Some clones in this sample may be carry-over from other donors' samples. CDR3 sequence reads: CASRGLAANEQFF. CDR3 bases: TGTGCCAGCAGAGGTCTAGCGGCCAATGAGCAGTTCTTC.